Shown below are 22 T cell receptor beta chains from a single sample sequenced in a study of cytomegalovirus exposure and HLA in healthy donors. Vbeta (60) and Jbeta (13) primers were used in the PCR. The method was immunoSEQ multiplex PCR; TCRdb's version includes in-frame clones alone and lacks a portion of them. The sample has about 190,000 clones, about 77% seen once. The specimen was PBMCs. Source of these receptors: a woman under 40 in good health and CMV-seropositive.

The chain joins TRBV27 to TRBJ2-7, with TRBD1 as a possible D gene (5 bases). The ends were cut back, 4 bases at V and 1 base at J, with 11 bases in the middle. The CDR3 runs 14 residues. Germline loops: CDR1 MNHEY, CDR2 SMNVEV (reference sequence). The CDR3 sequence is CASSSDSTSYEQYF. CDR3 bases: TGTGCCAGCAGTTCTGACAGTACTTCCTACGAGCAGTACTTC.

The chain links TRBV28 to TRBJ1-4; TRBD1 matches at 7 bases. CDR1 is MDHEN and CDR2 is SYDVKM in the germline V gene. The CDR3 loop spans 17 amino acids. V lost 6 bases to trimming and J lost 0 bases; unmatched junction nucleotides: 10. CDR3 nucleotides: TGTGCCAGCAGCCCGACAGGGCGGACCGCAACTAATGAAAAACTGTTTTTT. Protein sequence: CASSPTGRTATNEKLFF.

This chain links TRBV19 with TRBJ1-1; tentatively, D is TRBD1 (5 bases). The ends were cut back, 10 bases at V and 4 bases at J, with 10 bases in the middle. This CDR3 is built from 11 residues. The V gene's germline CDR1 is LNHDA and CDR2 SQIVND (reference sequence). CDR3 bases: TGTGCCACCGACGGGGGCACTGAAGCTTTCTTT. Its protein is CATDGGTEAFF.

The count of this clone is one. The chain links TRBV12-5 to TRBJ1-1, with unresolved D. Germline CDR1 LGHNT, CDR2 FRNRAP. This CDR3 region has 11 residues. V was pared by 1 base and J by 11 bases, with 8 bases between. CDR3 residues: CASGLGREAFF. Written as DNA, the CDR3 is TGTGCTAGTGGTTTGGGGAGGGAGGCTTTCTTT. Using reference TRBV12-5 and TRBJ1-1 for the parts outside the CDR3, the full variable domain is DARVTQTPRHKVTEMGQEVTMRCQPILGHNTVFWYRQTMMQGLELLAYFRNRAPLDDSGMPKDRFSAEMPDATLATLKIQPSEPRDSAVYFCASGLGREAFFGQGTRLTVV.

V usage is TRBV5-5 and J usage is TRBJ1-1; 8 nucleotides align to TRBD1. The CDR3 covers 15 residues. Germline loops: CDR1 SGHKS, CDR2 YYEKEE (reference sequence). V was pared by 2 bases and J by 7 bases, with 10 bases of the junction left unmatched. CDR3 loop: CASSFPGQEIFEAFF. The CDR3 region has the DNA TGTGCCAGCAGCTTTCCGGGACAGGAGATTTTTGAAGCTTTCTTT.

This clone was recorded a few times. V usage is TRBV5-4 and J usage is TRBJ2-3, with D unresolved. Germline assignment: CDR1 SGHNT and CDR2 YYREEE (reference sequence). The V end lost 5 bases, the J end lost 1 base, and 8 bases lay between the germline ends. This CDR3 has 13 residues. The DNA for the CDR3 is TGTGCCAGCAGGCAGAGCGGCACAGATACGCAGTATTTT. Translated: CASRQSGTDTQYF.

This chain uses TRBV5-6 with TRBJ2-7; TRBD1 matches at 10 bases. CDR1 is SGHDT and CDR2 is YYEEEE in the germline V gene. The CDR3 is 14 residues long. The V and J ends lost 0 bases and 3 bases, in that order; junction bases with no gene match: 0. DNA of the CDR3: TGTGCCAGCAGCTTGGGGGACAGGGGCTACGAGCAGTACTTC. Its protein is CASSLGDRGYEQYF.

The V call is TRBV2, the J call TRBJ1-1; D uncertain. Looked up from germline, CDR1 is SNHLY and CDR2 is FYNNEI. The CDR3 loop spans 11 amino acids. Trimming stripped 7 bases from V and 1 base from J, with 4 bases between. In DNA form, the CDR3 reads TGTGCCAGCATATCGAACACTGAAGCTTTCTTT. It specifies CASISNTEAFF.

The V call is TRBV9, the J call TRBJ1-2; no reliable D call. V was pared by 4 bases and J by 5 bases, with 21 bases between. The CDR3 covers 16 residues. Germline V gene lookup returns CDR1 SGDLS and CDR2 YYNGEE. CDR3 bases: TGTGCCAGCAGCCCGCTTAGCCCCGATCGCCCATATGGCTACACCTTC. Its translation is CASSPLSPDRPYGYTF. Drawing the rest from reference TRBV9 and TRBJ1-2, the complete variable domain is DSGVTQTPKHLITATGQRVTLRCSPRSGDLSVYWYQQSLDQGLQFLIQYYNGEERAKGNILERFSAQQFPDLHSELNLSSLELGDSALYFCASSPLSPDRPYGYTFGSGTRLTVV.

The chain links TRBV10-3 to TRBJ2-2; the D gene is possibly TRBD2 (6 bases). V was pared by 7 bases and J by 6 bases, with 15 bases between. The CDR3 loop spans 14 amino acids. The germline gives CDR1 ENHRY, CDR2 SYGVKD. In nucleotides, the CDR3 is TGTGCCATCAAACGGGAGTTAGGGGCCGGGGAGCTGTTTTTT. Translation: CAIKRELGAGELFF.

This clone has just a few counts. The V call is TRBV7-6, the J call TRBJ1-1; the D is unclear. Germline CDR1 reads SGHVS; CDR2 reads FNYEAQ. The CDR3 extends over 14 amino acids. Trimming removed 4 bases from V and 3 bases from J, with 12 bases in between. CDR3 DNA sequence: TGTGCCAGCAGCTCTAGATGGGGAGACACTGAAGCTTTCTTT. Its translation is CASSSRWGDTEAFF.

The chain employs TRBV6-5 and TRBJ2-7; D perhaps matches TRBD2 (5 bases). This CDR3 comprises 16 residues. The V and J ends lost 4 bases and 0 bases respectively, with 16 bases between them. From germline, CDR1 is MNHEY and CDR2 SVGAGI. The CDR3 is CASSWAAGESSYEQYF. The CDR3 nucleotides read TGTGCCAGCAGTTGGGCGGCGGGTGAAAGCTCCTACGAGCAGTACTTC.

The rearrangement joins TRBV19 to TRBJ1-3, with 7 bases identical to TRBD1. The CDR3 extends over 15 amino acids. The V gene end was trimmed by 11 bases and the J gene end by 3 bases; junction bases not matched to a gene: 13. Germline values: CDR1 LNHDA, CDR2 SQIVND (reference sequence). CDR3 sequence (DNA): TGTGCCTCTCAGGGCAGGGGGGACCTTGGAAACACCATATATTTT. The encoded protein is CASQGRGDLGNTIYF. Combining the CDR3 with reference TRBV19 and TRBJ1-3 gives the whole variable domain DGGITQSPKYLFRKEGQNVTLSCEQNLNHDAMYWYRQDPGQGLRLIYYSQIVNDFQKGDIAEGYSVSREKKESFPLTVTSAQKNPTAFYLCASQGRGDLGNTIYFGEGSWLTVV.

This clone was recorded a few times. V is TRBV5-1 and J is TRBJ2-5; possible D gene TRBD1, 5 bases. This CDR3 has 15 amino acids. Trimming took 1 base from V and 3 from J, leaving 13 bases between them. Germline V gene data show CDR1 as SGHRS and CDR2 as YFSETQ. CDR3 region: CASSLRGSTEETQYF. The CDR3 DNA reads TGCGCCAGCAGCTTGAGGGGATCGACAGAAGAGACCCAGTACTTC.

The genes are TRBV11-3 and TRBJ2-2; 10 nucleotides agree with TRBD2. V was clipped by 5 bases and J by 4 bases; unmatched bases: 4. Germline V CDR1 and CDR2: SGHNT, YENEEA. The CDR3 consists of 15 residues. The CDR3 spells CASSTQRGGTGELFF. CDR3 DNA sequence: TGTGCCAGCAGCACCCAGCGGGGGGGCACCGGGGAGCTGTTTTTT.

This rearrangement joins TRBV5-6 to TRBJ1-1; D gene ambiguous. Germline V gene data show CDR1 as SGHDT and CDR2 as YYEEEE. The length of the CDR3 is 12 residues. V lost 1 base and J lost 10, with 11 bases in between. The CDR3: CASSLLARAAFF. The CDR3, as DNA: TGTGCCAGCAGCTTGTTAGCGAGGGCAGCTTTCTTT.

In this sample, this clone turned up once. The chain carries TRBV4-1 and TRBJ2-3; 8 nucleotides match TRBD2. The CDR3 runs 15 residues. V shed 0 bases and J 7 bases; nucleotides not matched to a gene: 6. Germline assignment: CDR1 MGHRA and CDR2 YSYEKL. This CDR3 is CASSQDSGGRNTQYF. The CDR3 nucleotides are TGCGCCAGCAGCCAAGATTCGGGGGGGAGGAATACGCAGTATTTT.

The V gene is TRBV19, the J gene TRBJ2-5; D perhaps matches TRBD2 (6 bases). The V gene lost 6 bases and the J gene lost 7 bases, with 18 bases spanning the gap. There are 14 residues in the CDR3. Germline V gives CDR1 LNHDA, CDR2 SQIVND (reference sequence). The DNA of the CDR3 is TGTGCCAGTAGCTCGACGGGGGTCCAATCGACCCAGTACTTC. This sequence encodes CASSSTGVQSTQYF.

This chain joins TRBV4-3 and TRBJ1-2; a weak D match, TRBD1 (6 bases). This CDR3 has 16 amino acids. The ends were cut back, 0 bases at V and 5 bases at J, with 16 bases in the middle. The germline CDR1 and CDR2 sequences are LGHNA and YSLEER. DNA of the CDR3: TGCGCCAGCAGCCAAGATCTCGGCAGGGGACGATATGGCTACACCTTC. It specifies CASSQDLGRGRYGYTF.

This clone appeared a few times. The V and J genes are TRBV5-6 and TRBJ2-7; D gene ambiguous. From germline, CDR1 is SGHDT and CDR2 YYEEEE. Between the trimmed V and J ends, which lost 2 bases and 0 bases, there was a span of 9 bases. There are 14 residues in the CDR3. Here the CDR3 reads CASSLYSFSYEQYF. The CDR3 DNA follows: TGTGCCAGCAGCTTATACTCATTCTCCTACGAGCAGTACTTC.

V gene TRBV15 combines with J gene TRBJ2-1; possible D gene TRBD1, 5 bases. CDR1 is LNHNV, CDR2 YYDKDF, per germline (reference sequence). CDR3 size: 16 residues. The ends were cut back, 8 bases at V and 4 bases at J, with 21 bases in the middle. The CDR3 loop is CATGLGARTVYNEQFF. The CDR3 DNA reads TGTGCCACCGGGTTAGGGGCCCGGACGGTGTACAATGAGCAGTTCTTC.

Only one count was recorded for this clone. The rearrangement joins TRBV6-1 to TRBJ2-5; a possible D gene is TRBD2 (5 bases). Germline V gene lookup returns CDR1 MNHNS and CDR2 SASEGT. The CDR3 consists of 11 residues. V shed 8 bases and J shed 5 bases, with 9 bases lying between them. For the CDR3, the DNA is TGTGCCAGCCTCCGGAGGGAGACCCAGTACTTC. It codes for CASLRRETQYF.